This T cell receptor beta chain stems from a study of blood T cell repertoires in COVID-19. The CDR3 runs 17 residues. Looked up from germline, CDR1 is SGHVS and CDR2 is FQNEAQ. Trimming removed 1 base from V and 1 base from J, with 14 bases in between. The assay was immunoSEQ multiplex PCR, and TCRdb's table has in-frame clones only and misses some. This table holds 240,000 or so clones, about 90% found once. The chain joins TRBV7-8 to TRBJ2-4; D is unclear. Material for sequencing was peripheral blood. The TCR was taken from a man aged 55 to 70 with acute or convalescent COVID-19. DNA for the CDR3: TGTGCCAGCAGCTTAGTGGGCAGGTCTTTGGCCAAAAACATTCAGTACTTC. It is translated as CASSLVGRSLAKNIQYF.